This T cell receptor beta chain originates from a study of OX40 agonist ivuxolimab in advanced cancers. Across the whole study: Antecedent anti-PD-1, anti-PD-L1 or anti-CTLA-4 therapy was permissible, with over 35% having received some.

The CDR3 totals 14 residues. Germline CDR1 is SEHNR and CDR2 is FQNEAQ (reference sequence). Unmatched junction bases numbered 5, after V lost 5 bases and J lost 2 bases. Libraries were prepared by immunoSEQ multiplex PCR; TCRdb keeps only in-frame clonotypes and omits some of them. The sample lists about 62,000 clones, more than 85% occurring once. At baseline, cycle 4 day 1, and cycle 7 day 1, blood was sampled. The clonotype comes from an adult with an advanced solid tumor such as melanoma, head and neck, liver or kidney cancer. V usage is TRBV7-9 and J usage is TRBJ1-1, with 7 bases fitting TRBD1. The source was CD4+ or CD8+ T cells sorted from blood, collected in a trial of the OX40 agonist ivuxolimab. Here the CDR3 reads CASSLRGTNTEAFF. DNA of the CDR3: TGTGCCAGCAGCCTCAGGGGGACAAACACTGAAGCTTTCTTT.